This T cell receptor beta chain was documented in a study of blood T cell repertoires in COVID-19. Only in-frame clones appear in the TCRdb table, and some are missing; sequencing was by immunoSEQ multiplex PCR. Among 90,000 to 120,000 clones, about 88% were seen once, and the ten largest hold approximately 5.1%. Germline loops: CDR1 KGHSH, CDR2 LQKENI. The CDR3 sequence is 16 residues long. V was cut by 3 bases and J by 2 bases, with 13 bases left in between. The chain recombines TRBV18 with TRBJ2-2; D may be TRBD1 (5 bases). This TCR derives from a human donor in a cohort sampled during active COVID-19. The sample was peripheral blood. In DNA, the CDR3 is TGTGCCAGCTCACCGCTCAGGGTCGAAAACACCGGGGAGCTGTTTTTT. It specifies CASSPLRVENTGELFF.